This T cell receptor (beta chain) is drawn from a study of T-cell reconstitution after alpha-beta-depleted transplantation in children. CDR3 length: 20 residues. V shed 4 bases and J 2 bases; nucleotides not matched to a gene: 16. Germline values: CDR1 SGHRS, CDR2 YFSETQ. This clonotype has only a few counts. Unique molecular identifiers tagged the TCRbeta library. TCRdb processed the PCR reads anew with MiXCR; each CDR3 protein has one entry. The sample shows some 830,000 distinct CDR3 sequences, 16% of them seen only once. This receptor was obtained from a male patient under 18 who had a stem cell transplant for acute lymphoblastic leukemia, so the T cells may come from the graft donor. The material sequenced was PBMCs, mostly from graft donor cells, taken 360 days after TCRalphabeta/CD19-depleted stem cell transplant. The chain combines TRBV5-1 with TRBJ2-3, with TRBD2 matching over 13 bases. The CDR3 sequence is CASSGAYGLAGVLVTDTQYF. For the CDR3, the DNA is TGCGCCAGCAGCGGAGCTTACGGACTAGCGGGAGTTCTCGTCACAGATACGCAGTATTTT.